This T cell receptor (beta chain) was profiled in a study of T cells in Graves' hyperthyroidism and ophthalmopathy. V was cut by 0 bases and J by 1 base, with 12 bases left in between. Per the germline V gene, CDR1 is MNHEY and CDR2 is SVGEGT. This CDR3 region has 16 residues. RNA transcripts served as the template for amplifying TCR beta CDR3 regions. Initially, a first-round RT-PCR of the TCR CDR3 employed the HTBI primer set. TCRdb analysed the multiplex PCR reads with MiXCR anew, one entry per CDR3 protein. Here the sample spans 600,000 or so distinct CDR3 sequences, just over 45% being singletons.

The chain is built from TRBV6-2 or TRBV6-3 and TRBJ1-1; no clear D. Sequenced: peripheral blood or thyroid tissue (not recorded which). The receptor's source is a woman under 30 with Graves' hyperthyroidism. The CDR3 coding sequence is TGTGCCAGCAGTTACTCACACATCCCGTGGAACACTGAAGCTTTCTTT. Translated, it gives CASSYSHIPWNTEAFF.